The 30 T cell receptor beta chains below come from one sample, sequenced in a study of OX40 agonist ivuxolimab in advanced cancers. The method was immunoSEQ multiplex PCR; TCRdb's version includes in-frame clones alone and lacks a portion of them. Counted here are 20,000 to 25,000 clones, around nine tenths occurring once; the ten biggest clones make up approximately 23%. The sample here was CD4+ or CD8+ T cells sorted from blood, taken in a trial of the OX40 agonist ivuxolimab. These receptors were taken from an adult with an advanced solid tumor such as melanoma, head and neck, liver or kidney cancer.

V is TRBV27 and J is TRBJ2-5, with TRBD2 matching over 14 bases. Germline values: CDR1 MNHEY, CDR2 SMNVEV (reference sequence). The junction had 4 bases not matched to a gene; V was cut back by 6 bases and J by 4 bases. The CDR3 has 15 amino acids. This CDR3 is CASRGGTSGGETQYF. The CDR3 DNA follows: TGTGCCAGCAGGGGTGGGACTAGCGGGGGAGAGACCCAGTACTTC.

The sample holds one count of this clone. In DNA, the CDR3 is TGTGCCAGCAGCTCGACAGGGGCCTACGAGCAGTACTTC. It specifies CASSSTGAYEQYF. The V call is TRBV5-4, the J call TRBJ2-7; 8 positions agree with TRBD1. Germline V gene lookup returns CDR1 SGHNT and CDR2 YYREEE (reference sequence). CDR3 length: 13 amino acids. V lost 3 bases and J lost 2; bases outside the gene matches: 1. Supplemented by reference TRBV5-4 and TRBJ2-7, the full variable domain reads ETGVTQSPTHLIKTRGQQVTLRCSSQSGHNTVSWYQQALGQGPQFIFQYYREEENGRGNFPPRFSGLQFPNYSSELNVNALELDDSALYLCASSSTGAYEQYFGPGTRLTVT.

Only a few counts were recorded for this clone. The chain links TRBV7-9 to TRBJ2-5; possibly TRBD2 for D (6 bases). Germline assignment: CDR1 SEHNR and CDR2 FQNEAQ (reference sequence). CDR3 length: 16 amino acids. V lost 0 bases and J lost 6, with 17 bases in between. The CDR3 nucleotides read TGTGCCAGCAGCTTAGCGCCCACCGGAGGGATACAGACCCAGTACTTC. This encodes CASSLAPTGGIQTQYF.

V usage is TRBV27 and J usage is TRBJ2-3, with 11 bases that match TRBD2. CDR1 MNHEY and CDR2 SMNVEV come from the germline V gene (reference sequence). J gave up 1 base and V 6 bases, and 12 bases lay outside the gene matches. This CDR3 region has 18 residues. CDR3 in DNA: TGTGCCAGCAGGCTACTAGCGGGGGCCCCGAGCCGCACAGATACGCAGTATTTT. Residues: CASRLLAGAPSRTDTQYF.

The sample holds one count of this clone. V gene TRBV13 combines with J gene TRBJ1-2; no clear D. The V end lost 1 base, the J end lost 4 bases, and 7 bases lay between the germline ends. The germline V gene has CDR1 PRHDT and CDR2 FYEKMQ (reference sequence). The CDR3 totals 13 residues. DNA for the CDR3: TGTGCCAGCAGCTTAGAACGGCTCTATGGCTACACCTTC. Translation gives CASSLERLYGYTF.

The J gene is TRBJ2-1, the V gene TRBV7-8, with a weak D call TRBD2 (5 bases). The CDR3 is made up of 13 amino acids. Germline V lookup: CDR1 SGHVS, CDR2 FQNEAQ. Trimming removed 5 bases at V and 7 bases at J, with 12 bases between. DNA for the CDR3: TGTGCCAGCAGCCCAGGCGGACTTAATGAGCAGTTCTTC. Its translation: CASSPGGLNEQFF.

The chain combines TRBV19 with TRBJ2-1, with a possible D match to TRBD1 (6 bases). The CDR3 consists of 14 residues. Germline V gene sequence: CDR1 LNHDA, CDR2 SQIVND (reference sequence). Trimming cost V 4 bases and J 2 bases, with 9 bases left between them. The CDR3 spells CASSKGETYNEQFF. As DNA, the CDR3 is TGTGCCAGTAGTAAGGGGGAAACCTACAATGAGCAGTTCTTC.

The V call is TRBV6-1, the J call TRBJ2-6; 8 nucleotides match TRBD1. Germline V gives CDR1 MNHNS, CDR2 SASEGT. After removal of 9 bases from V and 6 bases from J, the junction contained 7 bases not matched to a gene. The CDR3 has 14 amino acids. The CDR3 coding sequence is TGTGCCAGGGGACAGGAGATAGAGGCCAACGTCCTGACTTTC. Translating gives CARGQEIEANVLTF.

This rearrangement joins TRBV7-9 to TRBJ2-2, with TRBD1 identical over 8 bases. The ends lost 5 bases at V and 6 bases at J; junction bases unmatched: 14. The germline V gene encodes CDR1 SEHNR and CDR2 FQNEAQ (reference sequence). The CDR3 has 17 amino acids. The DNA for the CDR3 is TGTGCCAGCAGCCCCCCGGACAGGGTCTATCTAGCCGGGGAGCTGTTTTTT. Amino acids: CASSPPDRVYLAGELFF. Looking up the rest from reference TRBV7-9 and TRBJ2-2 gives the full variable domain: DTGVSQNPRHKITKRGQNVTFRCDPISEHNRLYWYRQTLGQGPEFLTYFQNEAQLEKSRLLSDRFSAERPKGSFSTLEIQRTEQGDSAMYLCASSPPDRVYLAGELFFGEGSRLTVL.

CDR3 sequence reads: CASSPRLWGEQFF. The CDR3 nucleotides are TGTGCCAGCAGTCCCCGCCTTTGGGGTGAGCAGTTCTTC. This chain links TRBV27 with TRBJ2-1; D is unclear. The germline V gene has CDR1 MNHEY and CDR2 SMNVEV (reference sequence). The CDR3 is 13 residues long. Trimming left V 5 bases short and J 9 bases short, with 14 bases between.

This clone was counted between two and nine times. The chain has TRBV2 and TRBJ2-5, with 9 positions matching TRBD1. The ends lost 11 bases at V and 4 bases at J; junction bases unmatched: 8. This CDR3 has 13 residues. Germline V CDR1 and CDR2: SNHLY, FYNNEI. The CDR3 coding sequence is TGTGCCGCTTATGACAGGGGGAGAGAGACCCAGTACTTC. This gives the protein CAAYDRGRETQYF.

This chain joins TRBV9 and TRBJ2-5, with TRBD1 as a possible D gene (5 bases). The CDR3 contains 16 residues. Looked up from germline, CDR1 is SGDLS and CDR2 is YYNGEE. V shed 0 bases and J shed 2 bases, with 14 bases lying between them. CDR3: CASSVVGQGAQETQYF. The CDR3 nucleotides are TGTGCCAGCAGCGTAGTCGGGCAGGGCGCACAAGAGACCCAGTACTTC.

This clone was recorded once. The CDR3 here is CASTRPLTVYEQYF. CDR3 nucleotide sequence: TGTGCCAGCACCCGACCTCTCACAGTTTACGAGCAGTACTTC. The gene calls are TRBV7-9 and TRBJ2-7, with D unresolved. This CDR3 has 14 residues. The V gene lost 7 bases and the J gene lost 4 bases, with 17 bases spanning the gap. Germline V gene lookup returns CDR1 SEHNR and CDR2 FQNEAQ (reference sequence). The full variable domain, its missing parts supplied by reference TRBV7-9 and TRBJ2-7, is DTGVSQNPRHKITKRGQNVTFRCDPISEHNRLYWYRQTLGQGPEFLTYFQNEAQLEKSRLLSDRFSAERPKGSFSTLEIQRTEQGDSAMYLCASTRPLTVYEQYFGPGTRLTVT.

The CDR3 loop is CASSPLPEGGRTYEQYF. The DNA for the CDR3 is TGTGCCAGCAGCCCACTCCCTGAGGGGGGACGAACCTACGAGCAGTACTTC. V usage is TRBV11-1 and J usage is TRBJ2-7; D possibly matches TRBD1 or TRBD2 (6 bases each). CDR1 and CDR2 (germline): SGHAT, FQDESV (reference sequence). The ends were cut back, 5 bases at V and 2 bases at J, with 22 bases in the middle. The CDR3 sequence is 17 residues long.

This rearrangement joins TRBV28 to TRBJ2-7; D unresolved. Germline V gives CDR1 MDHEN, CDR2 SYDVKM. This CDR3 is built from 15 residues. Deletions cut 4 bases from V and 0 bases from J, with 13 bases between. The CDR3 loop is CASSWVGVSSYEQYF. CDR3 in DNA: TGTGCCAGCAGTTGGGTAGGAGTAAGCTCCTACGAGCAGTACTTC.

This clone was counted a single time. The rearrangement uses TRBV11-2 and TRBJ1-4; possibly TRBD1 for D (5 bases). Germline V CDR1 and CDR2: SGHAT, FQNNGV. With 3 bases removed from V and 3 bases from J, the gap between germline ends came to 17 bases. CDR3 length equals 17 residues. The CDR3 here is CASSLVGGGGANEKLFF. The DNA for the CDR3 is TGTGCCAGCAGCTTGGTTGGGGGAGGAGGGGCTAATGAAAAACTGTTTTTT.

The V gene is TRBV11-2, the J gene TRBJ2-3; TRBD1 aligns across 12 bases. The V gene end was trimmed by 5 bases and the J gene end by 2 bases; junction bases not matched to a gene: 5. Per germline, CDR1 SGHAT and CDR2 FQNNGV. CDR3 length: 16 amino acids. Here the CDR3 reads CASSPGTGGTTDTQYF. As DNA, the CDR3 is TGTGCCAGCAGCCCGGGGACAGGGGGCACCACAGATACGCAGTATTTT.

The V call is TRBV5-6, the J call TRBJ2-7, with D uncertain. The CDR3 is made up of 15 amino acids. V shed 0 bases and J shed 6 bases, with 16 bases lying between them. The germline V gene encodes CDR1 SGHDT and CDR2 YYEEEE. CDR3 nucleotides: TGTGCCAGCAGCTTGGGACACGGGTGGGGTAGCGAGCAGTACTTC. This codes for CASSLGHGWGSEQYF.

This clone was seen once. V and J are TRBV5-8 and TRBJ2-2; a weak D match, TRBD2 (5 bases). Trimming took 0 bases from V and 4 from J, leaving 13 bases between them. Germline V CDR1 and CDR2: SGHTS, YDEGEE. CDR3 length: 16 residues. The CDR3 DNA is TGTGCCAGCAGCTTGGATGGGTTAGGGAGCACCGGGGAGCTGTTTTTT. Translated: CASSLDGLGSTGELFF.

The chain employs TRBV5-6 and TRBJ2-7; D remains ambiguous. V lost 2 bases, J lost 1 base, and 7 bases lay in between. Looked up from germline, CDR1 is SGHDT and CDR2 is YYEEEE. There are 13 residues in the CDR3. CDR3 sequence reads: CASSLLGSYEQYF. DNA of the CDR3: TGTGCCAGCAGCTTATTGGGGTCCTACGAGCAGTACTTC.

The V gene is TRBV5-6, the J gene TRBJ1-1; possible D gene TRBD1, 6 bases. Deletions cut 3 bases from V and 1 base from J, with 10 bases between. This CDR3 has 14 amino acids. Germline V gene sequence: CDR1 SGHDT, CDR2 YYEEEE. This CDR3 reads CASSSGGANTEAFF. CDR3 nucleotides: TGTGCCAGCAGCTCGGGGGGCGCGAACACTGAAGCTTTCTTT. The full variable domain, completed using reference TRBV5-6 and TRBJ1-1, is DAGVTQSPTHLIKTRGQQVTLRCSPKSGHDTVSWYQQALGQGPQFIFQYYEEEERQRGNFPDRFSGHQFPNYSSELNVNALLLGDSALYLCASSSGGANTEAFFGQGTRLTVV.

This chain links TRBV2 with TRBJ2-3, with no clear D. In germline, CDR1 is SNHLY, CDR2 FYNNEI. The V gene lost 4 bases and the J gene lost 3 bases, with 8 bases spanning the gap. CDR3 length equals 13 residues. This chain's CDR3 is CASSGGETDTQYF. The CDR3 DNA reads TGTGCCAGCAGTGGGGGTGAGACAGATACGCAGTATTTT.

The count of this clone is one. In nucleotides, the CDR3 is TGTGCCAGCAGTTACGGCCAGTTCCTCGGGGAGCCCCAGCATTTT. Translation gives CASSYGQFLGEPQHF. V gene TRBV6-5 combines with J gene TRBJ1-5; D is undetermined. V lost 2 bases and J 8 bases, leaving 16 bases between the germline ends. This CDR3 contains 15 residues. Germline values: CDR1 MNHEY, CDR2 SVGAGI.

This rearrangement joins TRBV7-2 to TRBJ2-7; TRBD1 might be the D (6 bases). The CDR3 contains 15 residues. Deletions cut 4 bases from V and 6 bases from J, with 19 bases between. Germline CDR1 reads SGHTA; CDR2 reads FQGNSA. The CDR3 spells CASSWGRQGGGEQYF. The CDR3 coding sequence is TGTGCCAGCAGCTGGGGGCGGCAGGGTGGTGGCGAGCAGTACTTC. The variable domain in full, with the rest retrieved from reference TRBV7-2 and TRBJ2-7, is GAGVSQSPSNKVTEKGKDVELRCDPISGHTALYWYRQSLGQGLEFLIYFQGNSAPDKSGLPSDRFSAERTGGSVSTLTIQRTQQEDSAVYLCASSWGRQGGGEQYFGPGTRLTVT.

To note about this clone: The final CDR3 position lacks the conserved phenylalanine or tryptophan, pointing to a likely read error. The chain couples TRBV27 to TRBJ1-6; unclear D gene. V lost 3 bases and J lost 7, with 10 bases in between. This CDR3 contains 14 residues. Germline V gene data show CDR1 as MNHEY and CDR2 as SMNVEV (reference sequence). The CDR3 loop is CASSLAGWNSPLHL. The CDR3 DNA reads as TGTGCCAGCAGTTTGGCGGGATGGAATTCACCCCTCCACCTT.

The chain uses TRBV9 and TRBJ1-4, with D hard to call. V lost 3 bases to trimming and J lost 8 bases, with 14 bases between them. The CDR3 length is 14 residues. Per germline, CDR1 SGDLS and CDR2 YYNGEE. CDR3 residues: CASSDELRSEKLFF. CDR3 DNA: TGTGCCAGCAGCGACGAGCTCAGGAGCGAAAAACTGTTTTTT. Using reference TRBV9 and TRBJ1-4 for the parts outside the CDR3, the full variable domain is DSGVTQTPKHLITATGQRVTLRCSPRSGDLSVYWYQQSLDQGLQFLIQYYNGEERAKGNILERFSAQQFPDLHSELNLSSLELGDSALYFCASSDELRSEKLFFGSGTQLSVL.

This rearrangement joins TRBV5-5 to TRBJ1-3; 9 bases are shared with TRBD1. V gave up 2 bases and J gave up 2 bases; unmatched junction bases: 2. The CDR3 has 15 residues. Germline V gene lookup returns CDR1 SGHKS and CDR2 YYEKEE (reference sequence). The CDR3 coding sequence is TGTGCCAGCAGCTTACAGGGGGCGCCTGGAAACACCATATATTTT. This sequence encodes CASSLQGAPGNTIYF.

Of note for this clone: As the CDR3 is not closed by the conserved phenylalanine or tryptophan, this likely results from a read error. The chain has TRBV7-9 and TRBJ1-6; no clear D. Germline V gives CDR1 SEHNR, CDR2 FQNEAQ (reference sequence). Trimming took off 2 bases at V and 8 bases at J, with 10 bases between the two ends. The CDR3 is 14 amino acids. The CDR3 here is CASSLIRTDSPLHL. The CDR3 nucleotides are TGTGCCAGCAGCTTAATTAGGACGGATTCACCCCTCCACCTT.

The V call is TRBV7-2, the J call TRBJ1-2, with unresolved D. Trimming removed 3 bases at V and 2 bases at J, with 7 bases between. Germline V gene lookup returns CDR1 SGHTA and CDR2 FQGNSA. The CDR3 is 13 residues long. CDR3 DNA sequence: TGTGCCAGCAGCTTGCAAGGGAACTATGGCTACACCTTC. This sequence encodes CASSLQGNYGYTF.

The genes are TRBV14 and TRBJ2-1; TRBD1 is a possible D gene (5 bases). CDR3 size: 16 residues. Germline loops: CDR1 SGHDN, CDR2 FVKESK. V was shortened by 4 bases and J by 4 bases, with 17 bases between the two germline ends. The CDR3 reads CASSLDSYEAYNEQFF. As DNA, the CDR3 is TGTGCCAGCAGCCTAGACAGTTACGAGGCTTACAATGAGCAGTTCTTC.